Listed below are T cell receptor beta chains from one sample, sequenced in a study of tumor-infiltrating lymphocytes in primary liver carcinoma. TCRdb reanalysed the multiplex PCR reads using MiXCR and keeps one entry per CDR3 protein. Among about 33,000 distinct CDR3 sequences, approximately 80% were seen once, and the ten largest hold around a third. The sequenced material came from liver tumor tissue from sampling region 5. These receptors all come from a middle-aged man with primary liver carcinoma and hepatitis B virus infection. CDR3s include the opening cysteine and the closing phenylalanine or tryptophan. The D gene is left open where the match is weak. Clone size is stated in some rows and not others, as once, few, many or a class when expanded.

DNA: TGTGCCAGCAGTCGAGACGGGACTAGGGATCTCGGTGCTCAGTATTTT
CDR3: CASSRDGTRDLGAQYF
size: once
D: TRBD2
V: TRBV6-6
J: TRBJ2-3

DNA: TGCAGTGGATTGCCGGGACAGTGGGTGGATGAGCAGTTCTTC
CDR3: CSGLPGQWVDEQFF
size: -
D: TRBD1
V: TRBV29-1
J: TRBJ2-1

DNA: TGTTCCAGCAGCCTAGGGCACTGCGACAACGAGCAGTTCTTC
CDR3: CSSSLGHCDNEQFF
size: -
D: -
V: TRBV4-2
J: TRBJ2-1

DNA: TGTGCCAGCTCACGGGGGGGCCTTTCCGGGGAGCCCCAGCATTTT
CDR3: CASSRGGLSGEPQHF
size: many
D: -
V: TRBV18
J: TRBJ1-5

DNA: TGCGTCAGCAGCCCAACCCGGACAGTAATCACTGGGGAGCTGTTTTTT
CDR3: CVSSPTRTVITGELFF
size: -
D: -
V: TRBV4-1
J: TRBJ2-2

DNA: TGCATCGTTGGAGAACAGGGTCGAGCCGGGGAGCTGTTTTTT
CDR3: CIVGEQGRAGELFF
size: -
D: -
V: TRBV29-1
J: TRBJ2-2

DNA: TGCGCCAGCAGCCAAGGGGACAGGGGAGGCGAGATGTACTTC
CDR3: CASSQGDRGGEMYF
size: -
D: TRBD1
V: TRBV4-1
J: TRBJ2-7

DNA: TGCAGAATTGAGGGGCTAGCGGGAGATGTGTACAATGAGCAGTTCTTC
CDR3: CRIEGLAGDVYNEQFF
size: -
D: TRBD2
V: TRBV29-1
J: TRBJ2-1

DNA: TGTGCCAGCAGTTACTCCAGACGCCACTCCTACGAGCAGTACTTC
CDR3: CASSYSRRHSYEQYF
size: -
D: -
V: TRBV6-6
J: TRBJ2-7

DNA: TGTACCAGCAGTTACGGGTCTCCCCGGTACGAGCAGTGCTTC
CDR3: CTSSYGSPRYEQCF
size: once
D: -
V: TRBV6-2/TRBV6-3
J: TRBJ2-7

DNA: TGTGCCAGGAGTGGAAAACCGGGACTAGCGGGAGGGCCACACGAGCGGCACTTC
CDR3: CARSGKPGLAGGPHERHF
size: -
D: TRBD2
V: TRBV4-2
J: TRBJ2-7

DNA: TGCGCCAGCAGTGAATGGCAGGGTGGCTATCAACCCCAGCATTTT
CDR3: CASSEWQGGYQPQHF
size: once
D: -
V: TRBV6-1
J: TRBJ1-5

DNA: TGCGCCAGCAGTCAAGATAGTGGGAGAGAGGCCCAGTACTTC
CDR3: CASSQDSGREAQYF
size: -
D: -
V: TRBV4-3
J: TRBJ2-5

DNA: TGTGCCATCAGGCGGGACAGGACGAGTCAAGAGACCCAGTGCTTC
CDR3: CAIRRDRTSQETQCF
size: -
D: TRBD1
V: TRBV6-5
J: TRBJ2-5

DNA: TGTGCCATCAGTTGGCGGGCTCATATCGGAGCTTTCTTT
CDR3: CAISWRAHIGAFF
size: -
D: -
V: TRBV10-3
J: TRBJ1-1

DNA: TGTGCCAGCGGCTACGGGAGCTGGTACGAGCAGTACTTC
CDR3: CASGYGSWYEQYF
size: medium-sized
D: -
V: TRBV2
J: TRBJ2-7

DNA: TGTGCCAGCAGTTGGGATAGGAACAGTGAGCAGTACTTC
CDR3: CASSWDRNSEQYF
size: -
D: -
V: TRBV6-6
J: TRBJ2-7

DNA: TGTGCCAGCAGTGGAAAACCGGGACTGGCAGGGCCACACGAGCAGTACTTC
CDR3: CASSGKPGLAGPHEQYF
size: -
D: -
V: TRBV4-2
J: TRBJ2-7

DNA: TGCCCCAGCAGCCAAAACCCAGAAGGAAACCCCAGGGACCTGTTTTTT
CDR3: CPSSQNPEGNPRDLFF
size: -
D: -
V: TRBV4-3
J: TRBJ2-2

DNA: TGCGCCAGCAACCAAGAGAATATATACGATGAGCAGTTCTTC
CDR3: CASNQENIYDEQFF
size: -
D: -
V: TRBV4-1
J: TRBJ2-1

DNA: TGTGCCTGGAGTGTCGGCGGGAGCTCGGTCTACAAGGAGTACTTC
CDR3: CAWSVGGSSVYKEYF
size: once
D: TRBD2
V: TRBV30
J: TRBJ2-7

DNA: TGTGCCAGCAGCTTATGGGACAGGGGGACAGGTACGCAGTATTTT
CDR3: CASSLWDRGTGTQYF
size: once
D: TRBD1
V: TRBV5-4
J: TRBJ2-3

DNA: TGCAGTGTTGAAGGGGGTCCAGTGCATGGCTACACCTTC
CDR3: CSVEGGPVHGYTF
size: once
D: -
V: TRBV29-1
J: TRBJ1-2

DNA: TGTGCCAGCACCTTAGATAGTGGGGGGTACAATGAGCAGTTTTTC
CDR3: CASTLDSGGYNEQFF
size: -
D: -
V: TRBV11-2
J: TRBJ2-1

DNA: TGCGCCAGCACCCAAGAGAATGTATACAATGAGCAGTTCTTC
CDR3: CASTQENVYNEQFF
size: -
D: -
V: TRBV4-1
J: TRBJ2-1

DNA: TGTGCCATCAGTGCCTTTACTGAAGCTTTCTTT
CDR3: CAISAFTEAFF
size: -
D: -
V: TRBV10-3
J: TRBJ1-1

DNA: TGTGCCAACAGTTACCCGGCAGCAATGCAGCCCCAGCATTTT
CDR3: CANSYPAAMQPQHF
size: -
D: -
V: TRBV6-2/TRBV6-3
J: TRBJ1-5

DNA: TGTACCAGCAGTTACTCCGGGGAGCAGTACTTC
CDR3: CTSSYSGEQYF
size: -
D: -
V: TRBV6-2/TRBV6-3
J: TRBJ2-7

DNA: TGTGCCAGCAGTAACTCCCTAGGTCCGATAGCCAAAAACATTCAGTACTTC
CDR3: CASSNSLGPIAKNIQYF
size: many
D: -
V: TRBV7-9
J: TRBJ2-4

DNA: TGTGCCATCACTGAAACCAGACAAGGTTTTCAATACGAGCAGTACTTC
CDR3: CAITETRQGFQYEQYF
size: -
D: -
V: TRBV10-3
J: TRBJ2-7

DNA: TGTGCCAGCAGCCGGCCAGGGTCAGATACGCAGTATTTT
CDR3: CASSRPGSDTQYF
size: many
D: -
V: TRBV5-4
J: TRBJ2-3

DNA: TGTGTCAGCATTCCCGGGACAGACCTCTACAATGAGCAGTTCTTC
CDR3: CVSIPGTDLYNEQFF
size: -
D: TRBD1
V: TRBV28
J: TRBJ2-1